What follows describes a single TCR beta chain. What it binds is unknown. The source of the sample is a study of PD-1 blockade in classical Hodgkin lymphoma. Time point given: cycle 4 day 1 (C4D1), after more than 5 weeks of nivolumab. Exposure to brentuximab vedotin varied, and each patient had relapsed following autologous stem cell transplantation. The method was immunoSEQ multiplex PCR; TCRdb's version includes in-frame clones alone and lacks a portion of them. The sample includes 45,000 or so clones, about 77% of them seen just once. The study's findings and limits: The study reported lower baseline TCR diversity in newly diagnosed patients than in healthy donors.

The CDR3 spans 16 residues. The trim removed 5 bases at V and 8 bases at J, leaving 11 bases unmatched. The germline CDR1 and CDR2 sequences are SEHNR and FQNEAQ (reference sequence). The rearrangement uses TRBV7-9 and TRBJ2-1; 11 bases fit TRBD2. The clonotype comes from a human donor with classical Hodgkin lymphoma. The specimen comprised peripheral blood mononuclear cells (PBMCs), sampled before the fourth cycle of nivolumab. CDR3 in amino acids: CASSEPGLAGSDEQFF. CDR3 in DNA: TGTGCCAGCAGCGAGCCCGGACTAGCGGGTTCCGATGAGCAGTTCTTC.